In this sample, the clone carrying this TCR delta chain is medium-sized. Different DNA sequences within this sample yield the same CDR3. This sample was included in a study of gamma-delta chains in newborns, infants, children. Study-level background: Microbial exposure reportedly drives polyclonal innate γδ T cell expansion after birth.

TCRdb reran clone calling via CATT on the reads. The sample shows thousands of delta-chain clones, around 0.6% of them seen only once. There are 13 residues in the CDR3. Looked up from germline, CDR1 is GEAIGNYY and CDR2 is EKD. The V gene end was trimmed by 0 bases and the J gene end by 5 bases; junction bases not matched to a gene: 0. This receptor was obtained from a child who was a newborn, infant or young child, either healthy, febrile or measles-vaccinated (not recorded which). The sequenced sample consisted of blood. The rearrangement links TRDV2 to TRDJ1, with 9 bases that match TRDD3. CDR3 sequence: CACDTWGIDKLIF. The CDR3, as DNA: TGTGCCTGTGACACCTGGGGGATAGATAAACTCATCTTT.